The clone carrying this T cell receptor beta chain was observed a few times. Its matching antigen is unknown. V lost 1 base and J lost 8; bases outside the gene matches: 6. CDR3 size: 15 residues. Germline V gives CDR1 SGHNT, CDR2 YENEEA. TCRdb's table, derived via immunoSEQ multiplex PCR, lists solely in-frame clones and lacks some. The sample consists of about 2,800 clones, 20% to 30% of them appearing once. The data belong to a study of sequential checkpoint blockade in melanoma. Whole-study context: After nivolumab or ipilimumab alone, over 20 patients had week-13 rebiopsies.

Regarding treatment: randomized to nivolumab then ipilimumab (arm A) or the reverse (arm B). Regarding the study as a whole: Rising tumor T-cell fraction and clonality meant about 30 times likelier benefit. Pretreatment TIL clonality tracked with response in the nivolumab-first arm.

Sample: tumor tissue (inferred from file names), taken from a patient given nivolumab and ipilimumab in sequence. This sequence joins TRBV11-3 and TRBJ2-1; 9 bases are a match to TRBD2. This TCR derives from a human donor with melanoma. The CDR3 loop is CASSLVSGGSDEQFF. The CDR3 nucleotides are TGTGCCAGCAGCTTAGTTAGCGGGGGCTCGGATGAGCAGTTCTTC.